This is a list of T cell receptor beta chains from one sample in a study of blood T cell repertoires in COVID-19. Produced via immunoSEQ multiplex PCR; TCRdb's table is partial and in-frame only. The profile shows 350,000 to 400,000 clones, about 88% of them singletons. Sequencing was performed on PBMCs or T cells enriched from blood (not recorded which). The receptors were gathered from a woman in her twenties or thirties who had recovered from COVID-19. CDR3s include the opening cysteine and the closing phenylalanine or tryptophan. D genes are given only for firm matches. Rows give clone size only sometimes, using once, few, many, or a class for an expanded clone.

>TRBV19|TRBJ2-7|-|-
TGTGCCAGTAGTATCGGCAGGGGCCCCTACGAGCAGTACTTC
CASSIGRGPYEQYF
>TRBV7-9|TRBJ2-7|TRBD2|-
TGTGCCAGCAGCCTGACTAGCGGGAAGTACGAGCAGTACTTC
CASSLTSGKYEQYF
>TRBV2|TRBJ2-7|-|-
TGTGCCAGCAGTGAGACAGGCCCCCGGAACGAGCAGTACTTC
CASSETGPRNEQYF
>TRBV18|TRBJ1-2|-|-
TGTGCCAGCTCACCGGGCGCGCCCCATAACTATGGCTACACCTTC
CASSPGAPHNYGYTF
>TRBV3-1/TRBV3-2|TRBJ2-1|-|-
TGTGCCAGCAGCCAATACGGGAGCGGGCCGTTCTTC
CASSQYGSGPFF
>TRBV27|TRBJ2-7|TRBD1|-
TGTGCCAGCAGTTTCGACAGGGGGGTCTCCTACGAGCAGTACTTC
CASSFDRGVSYEQYF
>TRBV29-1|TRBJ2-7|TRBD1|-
TGCAGCGTTCGTTACTCCGGGACAGTTCACGAGCAGTACTTC
CSVRYSGTVHEQYF
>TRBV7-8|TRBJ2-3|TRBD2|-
TGTGCCAGCAGCTCGACTAGCGGACGCACAGATACGCAGTATTTT
CASSSTSGRTDTQYF
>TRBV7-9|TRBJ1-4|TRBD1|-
TGTGCCAGCAGCTTAGGGGGGACAGGGGACAATGAAAAACTGTTTTTT
CASSLGGTGDNEKLFF
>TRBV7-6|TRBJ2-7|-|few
TGTGCCAGCAGCTTAGGGTCCGGAGGCTCCTACGAGCAGTACTTC
CASSLGSGGSYEQYF
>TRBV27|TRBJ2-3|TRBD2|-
TGTGCCAGCAGTTTAGGCGGGAGTGATACGCAGTATTTT
CASSLGGSDTQYF
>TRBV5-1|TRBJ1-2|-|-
TGCGCCAGCAGCTTTGGACAGCAGGGCTACACCTTC
CASSFGQQGYTF
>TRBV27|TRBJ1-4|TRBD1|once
TGTGCCAGCAGTTTTCGGACAGGGGGGGAAAAACTGTTTTTT
CASSFRTGGEKLFF
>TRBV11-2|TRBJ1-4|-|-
TGTGCCAGCAGCTTAGATCATGAGGATATGGCAGGGCGGACTAATGAAAAACTGTTTTTT
CASSLDHEDMAGRTNEKLFF
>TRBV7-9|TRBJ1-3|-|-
TGTGCCAGCAGCTTAGATCCTTTCTCCTCTGGAAACACCATATATTTT
CASSLDPFSSGNTIYF
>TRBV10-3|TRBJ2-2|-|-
TGTGCCATCAGTGAGAGGGCCGGGGACACCGGGGAGCTGTTTTTT
CAISERAGDTGELFF
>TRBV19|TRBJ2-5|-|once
TGTGCCAGTAGTGGGTGGGGAGGAGAGACCCAGTACTTC
CASSGWGGETQYF
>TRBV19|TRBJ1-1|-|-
TGTGCCAGTAGTATTGGCGGTGGGGGCGAGGACACTGAAGCTTTCTTT
CASSIGGGGEDTEAFF
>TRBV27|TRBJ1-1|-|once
TGTGCCAGCAGTTTAACCTCGAGAGGGACTGAAGCTTTCTTT
CASSLTSRGTEAFF
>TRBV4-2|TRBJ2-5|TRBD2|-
TGTGCCAGCAGCCAAGACATCCTAGCGGGTGAGACCCAGTACTTC
CASSQDILAGETQYF
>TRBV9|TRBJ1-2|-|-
TGTGCCAGCAGCGTAGACCCTTACACGGGGATGGGCTATGGCTACACCTTC
CASSVDPYTGMGYGYTF
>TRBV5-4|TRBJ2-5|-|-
TGTGCCAGCAGCTTGAAGGGGGTTCCACAAGAGACCCAGTACTTC
CASSLKGVPQETQYF
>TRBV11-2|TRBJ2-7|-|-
TGTGCCAGCAGCTTAGAAACGGCGGAAAACTACGAGCAGTACTTC
CASSLETAENYEQYF
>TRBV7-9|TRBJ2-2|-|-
TGTGCCAGCAGCTTTGCGGGCCCCGACACCGGGGAGCTGTTTTTT
CASSFAGPDTGELFF
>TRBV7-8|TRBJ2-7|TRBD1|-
TGTGCCAGCAGCCCCGGGACAGGGGGTTACGAGCAGTACTTC
CASSPGTGGYEQYF
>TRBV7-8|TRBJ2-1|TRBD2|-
TGTGCCAGCAGCAACGGACTAGCGGGGGGCAATGAGCAGTTCTTC
CASSNGLAGGNEQFF
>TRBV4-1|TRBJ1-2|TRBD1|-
TGCGCCAGCAGCCAAGAATGGAGGGACAGGGTCGGCTACACCTTC
CASSQEWRDRVGYTF
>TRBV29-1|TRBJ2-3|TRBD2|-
TGCAGCGTTGAAGACCGGGAGGGCAGCACAGATACGCAGTATTTT
CSVEDREGSTDTQYF
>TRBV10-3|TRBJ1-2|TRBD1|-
TGTGCCATCAGTGAGTCAGGGACAGACATAGGCTACACCTTC
CAISESGTDIGYTF